This TCR beta chain was found in a study of blood T cell repertoires in COVID-19. Overall study context: Sample material is recorded as cDNA or gDNA derived from T cells, B-cell-depleted T cells, or PBMCs.

Enrollment of patients from Seattle took place during active infection, with longitudinal follow-up. Trimming took off 1 base at V and 14 bases at J, with 12 bases between the two ends. Germline-derived CDR1 and CDR2 are SGHAT and FQNNGV. The CDR3 totals 13 residues. Authors' methods: By means of reference gene primer amplification, nucleated cell counts were estimated. Assay used: immunoSEQ multiplex PCR; TCRdb lists only in-frame clones, some missing. The DNA gave D and trimming, while V, J and clone size come from that table. The sample has some 130,000 clones, roughly nine tenths seen once. The chain joins TRBV11-2 to TRBJ1-6; D is unclear. Material: peripheral blood. This TCR was recovered from a man between 60 and 70 years old with COVID-19, enrolled during active disease. The CDR3 sequence: CASSLGPDEALHF. CDR3 sequence (DNA): TGTGCCAGCAGCTTAGGACCGGATGAGGCCCTCCACTTT. The full variable domain, completed using reference TRBV11-2 and TRBJ1-6, is EAGVAQSPRYKIIEKRQSVAFWCNPISGHATLYWYQQILGQGPKLLIQFQNNGVVDDSQLPKDRFSAERLKGVDSTLKIQPAKLEDSAVYLCASSLGPDEALHFGNGTRLTVT.